The clone carrying this T cell receptor beta chain was detected once. Its antigen is currently unknown. This specimen belongs to a study of cytomegalovirus exposure and HLA in healthy donors. Study-wide results and limits: Subsequent analysis found a tendency for first-cohort TCR clusters to co-occur within the 90 to 150 validation repertoires.

Here immunoSEQ multiplex PCR was the method, and the copy in TCRdb shows in-frame clones only, minus some. The sample has 150,000 or so clones; around nine tenths are singletons. This CDR3 is 15 amino acids long. Sequencing input: PBMCs. This receptor was obtained from a man aged 18 to 30 in good health and CMV-seropositive. The rearrangement joins TRBV21-1 to TRBJ1-2; TRBD1, the D gene given by the table, was not confirmed from the DNA. TRBV21-1 is a pseudogene. For the CDR3, the DNA is TGTGCCAGCAGCTTCCGGGACAGAAACCCTTATGGCTACACCTTC. Translation gives CASSFRDRNPYGYTF.